Listed below are T cell receptor beta chains from one sample, sequenced in a study of T cell responses to AZD1222 COVID-19 vaccine. The assay was immunoSEQ multiplex PCR, and TCRdb's table has in-frame clones only and misses some. The sample lists about 120,000 clones, roughly nine tenths occurring once. The material was peripheral blood, obtained on day 0 of AZD1222 vaccination. The receptor source for this set is an adult in good health. The CDR3 runs from the conserved cysteine through the conserved F or W. The D gene is left open where the match is weak. Not all rows give a size; the values are once, few, many and, for expanded clones, a class.

D gene	V gene	J gene	CDR3 length	clone size	CDR3 DNA	CDR3 protein
NA	TRBV10-2	TRBJ2-1	13	NA	TGCGCCAGCAGTTCACAGGGATACAATGAGCAGTTCTTC	CASSSQGYNEQFF
NA	TRBV11-2	TRBJ2-7	16	NA	TGTGCCAGCAGCCGGGACGGGGGGCGGGGGACCTACGAGCAGTACTTC	CASSRDGGRGTYEQYF
NA	TRBV19	TRBJ1-5	15	once	TGTGCCAGTAGTATATCCGACACTTTCAATCAGCCCCAGCATTTT	CASSISDTFNQPQHF
TRBD1	TRBV29-1	TRBJ1-1	14	NA	TGCAGCGTTGAAGATCTTACAGGGGGTATTGAAGCTTTCTTT	CSVEDLTGGIEAFF
NA	TRBV9	TRBJ2-2	13	NA	TGTGCCAGCAGCGTATCCCCCACCGGGGAGCTGTTTTTT	CASSVSPTGELFF
TRBD1	TRBV24-1	TRBJ2-1	16	NA	TGTGCCACCAGTGACCCCAGACAGGGGGCGCGTGTCGAGCAGTTCTTC	CATSDPRQGARVEQFF
NA	TRBV7-3	TRBJ1-6	13	NA	TGTGCCAGCAGCTTCGCGTGGAATTCACCCCTCCACTTT	CASSFAWNSPLHF
TRBD1	TRBV7-2	TRBJ1-1	17	NA	TGTGCCAGCAGCTACAGACAGGGGGGAGCCATGAACACTGAAGCTTTCTTT	CASSYRQGGAMNTEAFF
NA	TRBV28	TRBJ2-7	14	once	TGTGCCAGCAGGCCCCCCATTCAGGGCTACGAGCAGTACTTC	CASRPPIQGYEQYF
NA	TRBV5-4	TRBJ2-7	14	NA	TGTGCCAGCAGCTTTGACTCGTCCTCCTACGAGCAGTACTTC	CASSFDSSSYEQYF
NA	TRBV9	TRBJ2-5	16	NA	TGTGCCAGCAGCGTAAGTCCCCTGGCAAACCAAGAGACCCAGTACTTC	CASSVSPLANQETQYF
NA	TRBV29-1	TRBJ1-1	12	NA	TGCAGCGTTTCCAGGTTGAACACTGAAGCTTTCTTT	CSVSRLNTEAFF
TRBD2	TRBV5-1	TRBJ2-4	19	few	TGCGCCAGCAGCTCCCCGACGCTAATCAGCGGGAGGGACAAAAACATTCAGTACTTC	CASSSPTLISGRDKNIQYF
NA	TRBV9	TRBJ1-2	15	NA	TGTGCCAGCAGCGGAGACCCGGGACACCCCTATGGCTACACCTTC	CASSGDPGHPYGYTF
NA	TRBV2	TRBJ2-7	14	NA	TGTGCCAGCATCCGGGACGCAGGAGTCGGCGAGCAGTACTTC	CASIRDAGVGEQYF
NA	TRBV12-3/TRBV12-4	TRBJ2-1	13	NA	TGTGCCAGCAGTTTTGGCAGACACAATGAGCAGTTCTTC	CASSFGRHNEQFF
NA	TRBV3-1/TRBV3-2	TRBJ2-2	14	NA	TGTGCCAGCGGGGTGACAGGATCTACCGGGGAGCTGTTTTTT	CASGVTGSTGELFF
NA	TRBV6-6	TRBJ1-4	13	NA	TGTGCCAGCAGTTACTCGGCTAATGAAAAACTGTTTTTT	CASSYSANEKLFF
NA	TRBV28	TRBJ1-5	15	NA	TGTGCCAGCAGCAAGGGTGGGTCAGGGCCTCAGCCCCAGCATTTT	CASSKGGSGPQPQHF
NA	TRBV30	TRBJ2-2	16	NA	TGTGCCTGGAGTATGAAAACCGGGACCTTTACCGGGGAGCTGTTTTTT	CAWSMKTGTFTGELFF
TRBD1	TRBV6-5	TRBJ1-5	15	NA	TGTGCCAGCAGTTACGAGGGGGCAGACAGGCGGCCCCAGCATTTT	CASSYEGADRRPQHF
NA	TRBV29-1	TRBJ2-4	12	NA	TGCAGCGTTATCCCCGGAGCTGGCATTCAGTACTTC	CSVIPGAGIQYF
TRBD2	TRBV14	TRBJ2-1	19	NA	TGTGCCAGCAGCAAGACTAGCGGGAGGGTTGGAAGCTCCTACAATGAGCAGTTCTTC	CASSKTSGRVGSSYNEQFF
NA	TRBV7-2	TRBJ1-1	15	NA	TGTGCCAGCAGCTTCCGGGGGAGTTGGAACACTGAAGCTTTCTTT	CASSFRGSWNTEAFF
TRBD2	TRBV27	TRBJ2-1	15	NA	TGTGCCAGCAATTCGGCGGGAGGGCCTGGTAATGAGCAGTTCTTC	CASNSAGGPGNEQFF
NA	TRBV5-1	TRBJ2-2	15	NA	TGCGCCAGCAGCCGGGACGGACTAAACACCGGGGAGCTGTTTTTT	CASSRDGLNTGELFF
TRBD1	TRBV11-2	TRBJ1-5	15	NA	TGTGCCAGCAGCCCAGGAGGGGGACAGAATCAGCCCCAGCATTTT	CASSPGGGQNQPQHF
NA	TRBV6-5	TRBJ1-2	13	NA	TGTGCCAGCAGCACCCAGGGAGGCTATGGCTACACCTTC	CASSTQGGYGYTF
NA	TRBV7-9	TRBJ2-7	14	NA	TGTGCCAGCAGCAACCCACTGCGGGTCTACGAGCAGTACTTC	CASSNPLRVYEQYF
NA	TRBV7-8	TRBJ2-7	14	NA	TGTGCCAGCAGTCATCAGGGGAGCCCCTACGAGCAGTACTTC	CASSHQGSPYEQYF
TRBD1	TRBV18	TRBJ1-1	18	NA	TGTGCCAGCTCACTACTCGGACAGGTAGTCGGGATGAACACTGAAGCTTTCTTT	CASSLLGQVVGMNTEAFF
TRBD2	TRBV28	TRBJ2-7	14	NA	TGTGCCAGCAGTCGTAGCGGGAGGGCCCACGAGCAGTACTTC	CASSRSGRAHEQYF
TRBD1	TRBV5-1	TRBJ1-6	17	NA	TGCGCCAGCAGCTTGCAGGGACAGGGGGCAATCGGTTCACCCCTCCACTTT	CASSLQGQGAIGSPLHF
TRBD1	TRBV4-2	TRBJ1-5	15	NA	TGTGCCAGCAGCCAATCCGACAGGGGGATTCAGCCCCAGCATTTT	CASSQSDRGIQPQHF
NA	TRBV19	TRBJ2-3	14	few	TGTGCCAGTAGTGGGGGCAGGCTCACAGATACGCAGTATTTT	CASSGGRLTDTQYF
TRBD1	TRBV30	TRBJ1-1	14	NA	TGTGCCTGGGGCCAGGGGGTTATGAACACTGAAGCTTTCTTT	CAWGQGVMNTEAFF
TRBD2	TRBV27	TRBJ2-2	17	NA	TGTGCCAGCAGTTCGGCTAGCGGGAGGGTAAACACCGGGGAGCTGTTTTTT	CASSSASGRVNTGELFF
TRBD1	TRBV19	TRBJ1-2	14	NA	TGTGCCAGTAGCGCTGACAGGGCCAGCGGTGGCTACACCTTC	CASSADRASGGYTF
NA	TRBV28	TRBJ1-2	15	NA	TGTGCCAGCAGTTTAAGTACTCGCCGAATCCTTGGCTACACCTTC	CASSLSTRRILGYTF
NA	TRBV5-1	TRBJ2-7	12	NA	TGCGCCAGCGGGGACATCTCCTACGAGCAGTACTTC	CASGDISYEQYF
TRBD1	TRBV19	TRBJ1-1	15	NA	TGTGCCAGTGACCGGAGACAGGGTTTGAGTACTGAAGCTTTCTTT	CASDRRQGLSTEAFF
TRBD2	TRBV4-1	TRBJ2-3	17	NA	TGCGCCAGCAGCCAAGATGGGGGCGGCGGGGGGGCAGATACGCAGTATTTT	CASSQDGGGGGADTQYF
TRBD2	TRBV30	TRBJ2-7	19	NA	TGTGCCTGGAGTGTCGTCAGACTAGCGGACTCGTCTCCTCCCTACGAGCAGTACTTC	CAWSVVRLADSSPPYEQYF
NA	TRBV27	TRBJ1-1	14	NA	TGTGCCAGCAGTTTATATGGACCTAACACTGAAGCTTTCTTT	CASSLYGPNTEAFF
NA	TRBV28	TRBJ1-2	13	NA	TGTGCCAGCAGTTTTTGGCAGGGGAATGGCTACACCTTC	CASSFWQGNGYTF
NA	TRBV28	TRBJ2-6	15	NA	TGTGCCAGCGAGACCTCGACGGCTGGGGCCAACGTCCTGACTTTC	CASETSTAGANVLTF
NA	TRBV25-1	TRBJ2-7	13	NA	TGTGCCAGCACCGAGTCCGGGAAATACGAGCAGTACTTC	CASTESGKYEQYF
NA	TRBV6-1	TRBJ1-4	11	NA	TGTGCCAGCAGCCTGGAGGGAAAACTGTTTTTT	CASSLEGKLFF
NA	TRBV28	TRBJ1-3	15	NA	TGTGCCAGCAGTTTAGGCAGAAACTCTGGAAACACCATATATTTT	CASSLGRNSGNTIYF
NA	TRBV5-1	TRBJ1-2	13	NA	TGCGCCAGCAGCCCGGACGGGGCGGGGGGCTACACCTTC	CASSPDGAGGYTF
TRBD2	TRBV7-9	TRBJ2-1	16	many	TGTGCCAGCAGCCCGACTAGCGGGAGCCCCTACAATGAGCAGTTCTTC	CASSPTSGSPYNEQFF
NA	TRBV6-5	TRBJ1-5	12	NA	TGTGCCAGCAATCGGGCTGGGCAGCCCCAGCATTTT	CASNRAGQPQHF
TRBD2	TRBV9	TRBJ2-7	15	NA	TGTGCCAGCAGCATCTCCGGGACTAGCTTGAGGGAGCAGTACTTC	CASSISGTSLREQYF
NA	TRBV6-6	TRBJ2-1	13	few	TGTGCCAGCATGGGGACTCGGAGCAATGAGCAGTTCTTC	CASMGTRSNEQFF
TRBD1	TRBV5-4	TRBJ2-7	15	NA	TGTGCCAGCAGCTTGAGGAGGACAGGGAACAACGAGCAGTACTTC	CASSLRRTGNNEQYF